A single sample gave rise to the 32 T cell receptor beta chains below, sequenced in a study of T cells in localized non-small cell lung cancer. Measured with immunoSEQ multiplex PCR; TCRdb has only the in-frame clones, and not every one. The data show about 48,000 clones, roughly 80% seen once. This material consisted of peripheral blood, taken before any cancer treatment. The receptor set was obtained from a man aged 35 to 70 with stage I squamous cell lung carcinoma.

The rearrangement links TRBV11-2 to TRBJ1-1; no clear D. With 6 bases removed from V and 1 base from J, the gap between germline ends came to 12 bases. This CDR3 has 14 amino acids. In germline, CDR1 is SGHAT, CDR2 FQNNGV. CDR3 loop: CASSTDGENTEAFF. CDR3 DNA: TGTGCCAGCAGTACGGACGGTGAGAACACTGAAGCTTTCTTT.

Regarding this clone: This sample also contains other DNA sequences that code for the same CDR3. This chain connects TRBV5-1 to TRBJ2-5; D is possibly TRBD2 (6 bases). V was cut by 3 bases and J by 2 bases, with 11 bases left in between. This CDR3 region has 14 residues. Germline-derived CDR1 and CDR2 are SGHRS and YFSETQ. The CDR3 protein is CASSSASGQETQYF. CDR3 bases: TGCGCCAGCAGCTCGGCCAGCGGGCAAGAGACCCAGTACTTC.

The rearrangement joins TRBV30 to TRBJ1-4; 7 positions agree with TRBD1. The CDR3 totals 13 residues. Germline-derived CDR1 and CDR2 are GTSNPN and SVGIG (reference sequence). J was trimmed by 0 bases and V by 6 bases; bases with no gene match: 1. This chain's CDR3 is CACGTATNEKLFF. CDR3 bases: TGTGCCTGTGGGACAGCAACTAATGAAAAACTGTTTTTT.

This chain uses TRBV28 with TRBJ2-5; D is possibly TRBD1 or TRBD2 (7 bases each). Trimming shortened V by 5 bases and J by 2 bases, and 18 bases separated the two germline ends. CDR3 length: 16 amino acids. CDR1 and CDR2 from the germline V gene are MDHEN and SYDVKM. Here the CDR3 reads CASSRGRGPLQETQYF. CDR3 coding DNA: TGTGCCAGCAGTAGGGGGCGGGGGCCGCTGCAAGAGACCCAGTACTTC.

The CDR3 loop reads CASSLYRDNYNEQFF. The CDR3 DNA sequence: TGTGCCAGCAGCTTATACCGGGACAACTACAATGAGCAGTTCTTC. The rearrangement joins TRBV7-3 to TRBJ2-1; maybe TRBD1 (6 bases). CDR3 length equals 15 residues. Germline V gene data show CDR1 as SGHTA and CDR2 as FQGTGA. Trimming took 2 bases from V and 3 from J, leaving 11 bases between them. Drawing the rest from reference TRBV7-3 and TRBJ2-1, the complete variable domain is GAGVSQTPSNKVTEKGKYVELRCDPISGHTALYWYRQSLGQGPEFLIYFQGTGAADDSGLPNDRFFAVRPEGSVSTLKIQRTERGDSAVYLCASSLYRDNYNEQFFGPGTRLTVL.

The chain recombines TRBV5-8 with TRBJ2-1; 9 bases are shared with TRBD2. From germline, CDR1 is SGHTS and CDR2 YDEGEE. The V gene end was trimmed by 0 bases and the J gene end by 10 bases; junction bases not matched to a gene: 8. CDR3 length: 15 residues. Here the CDR3 DNA reads TGTGCCAGCAGCTTGGAACCACTAGCGGGCAGGGAGCAGTTCTTC. It yields the protein CASSLEPLAGREQFF. The complete variable domain, with remaining parts taken from reference TRBV5-8 and TRBJ2-1, reads EAGVTQSPTHLIKTRGQQATLRCSPISGHTSVYWYQQALGLGLQFLLWYDEGEERNRGNFPPRFSGRQFPNYSSELNVNALELEDSALYLCASSLEPLAGREQFFGPGTRLTVL.

The chain uses TRBV7-9 and TRBJ1-6; a possible D gene is TRBD1 (6 bases). This CDR3 region has 13 residues. V was trimmed by 6 bases and J by 13 bases, leaving 16 bases between them. Looked up from germline, CDR1 is SEHNR and CDR2 is FQNEAQ (reference sequence). DNA for the CDR3: TGTGCCAGCAGGAAGGACAGTTCTTCGCCCCTCCACTTT. Residues: CASRKDSSSPLHF.

This clone was picked up a small number of times. The V call is TRBV27, the J call TRBJ1-1, with D possibly TRBD1 on 5 matching bases. The CDR3 contains 15 residues. The germline V gene encodes CDR1 MNHEY and CDR2 SMNVEV (reference sequence). The V gene lost 6 bases and the J gene lost 0 bases, with 14 bases spanning the gap. CDR3 sequence: CASSQDRIMNTEAFF. The CDR3 nucleotides read TGTGCCAGCAGCCAAGACAGAATCATGAACACTGAAGCTTTCTTT.

This chain joins TRBV6-6 and TRBJ2-5, with a tentative D call TRBD1 (6 bases). The CDR3 length is 14 residues. CDR1 is MNHNY, CDR2 SVGAGI, per germline (reference sequence). Trimming pared 6 bases from V and 1 base from J, leaving 12 bases between. CDR3 coding DNA: TGTGCCAGCAGATTGGGGGCATTCCAAGAGACCCAGTACTTC. Translating gives CASRLGAFQETQYF.

On this clone: Compared with germline, one end of the junction differs, possibly owing to a read error. V usage is TRBV6-5 and J usage is TRBJ1-2; D is unclear. The CDR3 contains 10 residues. CDR1 is MNHEY, CDR2 SVGAGI, per germline. The chain's CDR3 is CASSDLDFPF. DNA of the CDR3: TGTGCCAGCAGTGATCTGGACTTCCCTTTC.

The chain links TRBV7-9 to TRBJ2-5; 9 bases are shared with TRBD1. Trimming at V came to 5 bases and at J to 6 bases, leaving 10 bases not matched to a gene. The length of the CDR3 is 15 residues. The germline CDR1 and CDR2 sequences are SEHNR and FQNEAQ (reference sequence). CDR3 loop: CASSSRDRETKTQYF. Written as DNA, the CDR3 is TGTGCCAGCAGCAGTAGGGACAGGGAAACGAAGACCCAGTACTTC.

As DNA, the CDR3 is TGTGCCAGCAGCTTACCCCAGGACAAATACAATGAGCAGTTCTTC. Encoded protein: CASSLPQDKYNEQFF. The chain links TRBV7-9 to TRBJ2-1, with a tentative D call TRBD1 (5 bases). Trimming cost V 2 bases and J 4 bases, with 12 bases left between them. CDR3 length: 15 amino acids. Germline V lookup: CDR1 SEHNR, CDR2 FQNEAQ (reference sequence).

Here the CDR3 reads CASSYDSPGRDEQFF. In nucleotides, the CDR3 is TGTGCCAGCAGTTACGACTCCCCAGGTCGCGATGAGCAGTTCTTC. This sequence joins TRBV6-5 and TRBJ2-1; the D is unclear. The CDR3 runs to 15 residues. With 2 bases removed from V and 8 bases from J, the gap between germline ends came to 16 bases. Germline assignment: CDR1 MNHEY and CDR2 SVGAGI.

The rearrangement links TRBV7-9 to TRBJ1-2, with D possibly TRBD1 on 5 matching bases. CDR1 is SEHNR and CDR2 is FQNEAQ in the germline V gene (reference sequence). V lost 1 base and J lost 6, with 15 bases in between. The CDR3 has 15 amino acids. For the CDR3, the DNA is TGTGCCAGCAGCTTAGGGTGGGGCCAACTAGATGGCTACACCTTC. As protein: CASSLGWGQLDGYTF.

V is TRBV5-1 and J is TRBJ1-2; the D is unclear. From germline, CDR1 is SGHRS and CDR2 YFSETQ. V gave up 1 base and J gave up 6 bases, with 16 bases separating them. The CDR3 has 15 amino acids. CDR3 DNA: TGCGCCAGCAGCTTGAACGGGGAGCGGAACAATGGCTACACCTTC. Its translation is CASSLNGERNNGYTF. The whole variable domain, remainder taken from reference TRBV5-1 and TRBJ1-2, is KAGVTQTPRYLIKTRGQQVTLSCSPISGHRSVSWYQQTPGQGLQFLFEYFSETQRNKGNFPGRFSGRQFSNSRSEMNVSTLELGDSALYLCASSLNGERNNGYTFGSGTRLTVV.

CDR3: CSVRTPGLANYGYTF. Here the CDR3 DNA reads TGCAGCGTGAGGACCCCGGGACTTGCTAACTATGGCTACACCTTC. The gene calls are TRBV29-1 and TRBJ1-2; possible D gene TRBD1, 5 bases. The V gene's germline CDR1 is SQVTM and CDR2 ANQGSEA. The V gene lost 6 bases and the J gene lost 0 bases, with 17 bases spanning the gap. The CDR3 length is 15 residues.

The chain employs TRBV14 and TRBJ2-3; 11 bases are a match to TRBD2. V gave up 5 bases and J gave up 1 base; unmatched junction bases: 8. Per the germline V gene, CDR1 is SGHDN and CDR2 is FVKESK. CDR3 size: 17 residues. In DNA form, the CDR3 reads TGTGCCAGCAGCTCACCTAGCGGGGGGCCTCGCACAGATACGCAGTATTTT. The encoded protein is CASSSPSGGPRTDTQYF. Full variable domain (missing parts from reference TRBV14 and TRBJ2-3): EAGVTQFPSHSVIEKGQTVTLRCDPISGHDNLYWYRRVMGKEIKFLLHFVKESKQDESGMPNNRFLAERTGGTYSTLKVQPAELEDSGVYFCASSSPSGGPRTDTQYFGPGTRLTVL.

The chain combines TRBV5-1 with TRBJ2-7, with 9 bases lining up with TRBD2. Germline V gives CDR1 SGHRS, CDR2 YFSETQ. There are 14 residues in the CDR3. Trimming removed 2 bases from V and 4 bases from J; junction bases left unmatched: 4. This CDR3 reads CASSFSGGGYEQYF. The CDR3, as DNA: TGCGCCAGCAGCTTTAGCGGGGGAGGATACGAGCAGTACTTC. The whole variable domain, remainder taken from reference TRBV5-1 and TRBJ2-7, is KAGVTQTPRYLIKTRGQQVTLSCSPISGHRSVSWYQQTPGQGLQFLFEYFSETQRNKGNFPGRFSGRQFSNSRSEMNVSTLELGDSALYLCASSFSGGGYEQYFGPGTRLTVT.

This chain connects TRBV7-2 to TRBJ2-1, with 10 bases that match TRBD2. In germline, CDR1 is SGHTA, CDR2 FQGNSA. The CDR3 covers 12 residues. The V and J ends lost 1 base and 14 bases, in that order; junction bases with no gene match: 2. The CDR3 loop reads CASSLELAGKFF. The CDR3 nucleotides are TGTGCCAGCAGCTTAGAACTAGCGGGGAAGTTCTTC.

This rearrangement joins TRBV2 to TRBJ1-6; a weak D match, TRBD1 (6 bases). The germline CDR1 and CDR2 sequences are SNHLY and FYNNEI. The V and J ends lost 6 bases and 0 bases respectively, with 12 bases between them. The CDR3 spans 16 residues. Written as DNA, the CDR3 is TGTGCCAGCAGGAATGACAGGCGCTCCTATAATTCACCCCTCCACTTT. Translated: CASRNDRRSYNSPLHF.

The CDR3 reads CATSRDFGEQYF. The CDR3 bases are TGTGCCACCAGCAGAGATTTCGGGGAGCAGTACTTC. This chain joins TRBV15 and TRBJ2-7; the D is unclear. CDR1 and CDR2 (germline): LNHNV, YYDKDF (reference sequence). The CDR3 sequence is 12 residues long. The V and J ends lost 0 bases and 7 bases respectively, with 7 bases between them.

This chain joins TRBV5-4 and TRBJ2-1; D is unresolved. Germline CDR1 is SGHNT and CDR2 is YYREEE (reference sequence). The CDR3 runs to 11 residues. V shed 0 bases and J shed 9 bases, with 4 bases lying between them. CDR3 in amino acids: CASSLGVEQFF. Here the CDR3 DNA reads TGTGCCAGCAGCTTGGGAGTTGAGCAGTTCTTC.

This rearrangement joins TRBV7-2 to TRBJ1-2, with 8 positions matching TRBD1. V was clipped by 5 bases and J by 8 bases; unmatched bases: 7. There are 13 residues in the CDR3. Germline V gene sequence: CDR1 SGHTA, CDR2 FQGNSA. CDR3 sequence reads: CASSPGGSGGYTF. CDR3 in DNA: TGTGCCAGCAGCCCAGGGGGCTCGGGGGGCTACACCTTC.

V and J are TRBV6-1 and TRBJ2-1; D unclear. The CDR3 extends over 14 amino acids. Trimming pared 2 bases from V and 9 bases from J, leaving 14 bases between. Germline CDR1 reads MNHNS; CDR2 reads SASEGT. The CDR3 reads CASSEMEWMGEQFF. Written as DNA, the CDR3 is TGTGCCAGCAGTGAAATGGAGTGGATGGGTGAGCAGTTCTTC.

This clone was recorded once. The V and J genes are TRBV5-4 and TRBJ2-1, with D perhaps TRBD2 (7 bases). The CDR3 contains 17 residues. Germline V lookup: CDR1 SGHNT, CDR2 YYREEE (reference sequence). Trimming pared 0 bases from V and 0 bases from J, leaving 13 bases between. The CDR3 coding sequence is TGTGCCAGCAGCTTGGGACGGGGGGCTGTCTCCTACAATGAGCAGTTCTTC. Translated, it gives CASSLGRGAVSYNEQFF.

Points on this clone: Other nucleotide sequences from this sample produce the same CDR3. The chain employs TRBV7-2 and TRBJ2-7, with 7 bases fitting TRBD1. Germline-derived CDR1 and CDR2 are SGHTA and FQGNSA. The V gene end was trimmed by 1 base and the J gene end by 3 bases; junction bases not matched to a gene: 6. The CDR3 spans 15 residues. The CDR3 is CASSLEAGTVYEQYF. For the CDR3, the DNA is TGTGCCAGCAGCTTAGAAGCAGGGACAGTCTACGAGCAGTACTTC.

The V gene is TRBV6-5, the J gene TRBJ2-7; D gene unclear. V lost 4 bases to trimming and J lost 2 bases, with 9 bases between them. This CDR3 is 13 amino acids long. Germline loops: CDR1 MNHEY, CDR2 SVGAGI. CDR3 sequence: CASSWSTAYEQYF. The CDR3, as DNA: TGTGCCAGCAGTTGGTCGACTGCCTACGAGCAGTACTTC.

V usage is TRBV7-8 and J usage is TRBJ2-1; tentatively, D is TRBD2 (6 bases). Between the trimmed V and J ends, which lost 8 bases and 8 bases, there was a span of 13 bases. CDR3 length: 12 amino acids. Germline V gives CDR1 SGHVS, CDR2 FQNEAQ. The CDR3 region is CASQPRGYEQFF. DNA of the CDR3: TGTGCCAGCCAACCACGGGGGTATGAGCAGTTCTTC.

V gene TRBV5-1 combines with J gene TRBJ2-5; the match to TRBD2 covers 9 bases. Germline CDR1 and CDR2: SGHRS and YFSETQ. The J segment lost 5 bases and the V segment lost 0 bases, leaving 11 bases of the junction unmatched. The CDR3 covers 17 residues. For the CDR3, the DNA is TGCGCCAGCAGCTTGGTTCTAGCGGGGTCCACCGGGGAGACCCAGTACTTC. Translating it yields CASSLVLAGSTGETQYF. Looking up the rest from reference TRBV5-1 and TRBJ2-5 gives the full variable domain: KAGVTQTPRYLIKTRGQQVTLSCSPISGHRSVSWYQQTPGQGLQFLFEYFSETQRNKGNFPGRFSGRQFSNSRSEMNVSTLELGDSALYLCASSLVLAGSTGETQYFGPGTRLLVL.

The J gene is TRBJ2-7, the V gene TRBV9, with 10 bases identical to TRBD2. With 5 bases clipped from V and 5 bases from J, the junction kept 7 bases outside the gene matches. Per germline, CDR1 SGDLS and CDR2 YYNGEE. The CDR3 runs to 14 residues. CDR3 residues: CASSFLSGGDEQYF. In nucleotides, the CDR3 is TGTGCCAGCAGTTTCTTAAGCGGGGGGGACGAGCAGTACTTC.

The CDR3: CASSEGREADTQYF. CDR3 coding DNA: TGTGCCAGCAGTGAGGGCAGGGAGGCAGATACGCAGTATTTT. The chain uses TRBV6-4 and TRBJ2-3; the D gene is possibly TRBD2 (6 bases). Trimming stripped 3 bases from V and 4 bases from J, with 11 bases between. The CDR3 extends over 14 amino acids. In germline, CDR1 is MRHNA, CDR2 SNTAGT.

Only one count was recorded for this clone. The rearrangement uses TRBV7-8 and TRBJ1-3, with 7 bases fitting TRBD1. Losses at the gene ends were 5 bases for V and 0 bases for J; bases not matched to a gene: 7. This CDR3 has 16 residues. Germline V CDR1 and CDR2: SGHVS, FQNEAQ. CDR3 sequence: CASSPSRTGSGNTIYF. The CDR3, as DNA: TGTGCCAGCAGCCCCTCCCGGACAGGCTCTGGAAACACCATATATTTT.